This T cell receptor beta chain was sequenced in a study of cytomegalovirus exposure and HLA in healthy donors. The CDR3 has 16 amino acids. Germline CDR1 is SEHNR and CDR2 is FQNEAQ (reference sequence). The V gene lost 7 bases and the J gene lost 8 bases, with 23 bases spanning the gap. There were likely unrecorded immune exposures, though donors were nominally healthy when sampled. The PCR was carried out with 60 Vbeta primers and 13 Jbeta primers. Profiled with immunoSEQ multiplex PCR; TCRdb holds only in-frame clones, not every one. The sample consists of about 64,000 clones, 60% to 85% of them appearing once. This clone was observed a single time.

The rearrangement uses TRBV7-9 and TRBJ1-4; tentatively, D is TRBD1 (5 bases). The sequenced material came from PBMCs. The TCR was taken from a male donor in good health and CMV-seropositive. Here the CDR3 DNA reads TGTGCCAGCACCATATTGGGGCCCTCCTCGGGCGAAAAACTGTTTTTT. It specifies CASTILGPSSGEKLFF.